This TCR beta chain was sequenced during a study of blood T cell repertoires in COVID-19. Overall study context: Sample material is recorded as cDNA or gDNA derived from T cells, B-cell-depleted T cells, or PBMCs.

In the study's own analysis: Using reference gene primer amplification, nucleated cell counts were estimated. Libraries were prepared by immunoSEQ multiplex PCR; TCRdb keeps only in-frame clonotypes and omits some of them. V and J calls and clone size follow that table, whereas D and trimming were derived from the DNA. The sample includes over 350,000 clones, roughly 90% of them seen just once. Germline V gene lookup returns CDR1 LGHNA and CDR2 YNFKEQ. Losses at the gene ends were 4 bases for V and 5 bases for J; bases not matched to a gene: 9. This CDR3 contains 15 residues. This receptor was identified in a woman aged 25 to 45 with active or convalescent COVID-19. J is TRBJ1-1 and V is TRBV4-2; 8 bases line up with TRBD1. Sequencing used peripheral blood. This CDR3 reads CASSPFTTGDTEAFF. DNA for the CDR3: TGTGCCAGCAGCCCGTTCACGACAGGGGATACTGAAGCTTTCTTT.